This T cell receptor (beta chain) was found in a study of OX40 agonist ivuxolimab in advanced cancers. Study in general: The dose-escalation cohort was about 83% male, with a mean age of 60 years, ranging roughly 20 to 80.

TCRdb keeps only in-frame clones here, not all; method: immunoSEQ multiplex PCR. The sample consists of 79,000 or so clones, about 82% of them appearing once. The CDR3 length is 13 residues. V was clipped by 2 bases and J by 6 bases, with 11 bases between them. Germline values: CDR1 LNHDA, CDR2 SQIVND (reference sequence). This clone showed up just once. This chain links TRBV19 with TRBJ2-7; D perhaps matches TRBD1 (5 bases). This receptor was obtained from an adult with an advanced solid tumor such as melanoma, head and neck, liver or kidney cancer. The sample consisted of CD4+ or CD8+ T cells sorted from blood, taken in a trial of the OX40 agonist ivuxolimab. CDR3 DNA sequence: TGTGCCAGTAGTATAAGGGGTTACGGCGAGCAGTACTTC. This encodes CASSIRGYGEQYF.